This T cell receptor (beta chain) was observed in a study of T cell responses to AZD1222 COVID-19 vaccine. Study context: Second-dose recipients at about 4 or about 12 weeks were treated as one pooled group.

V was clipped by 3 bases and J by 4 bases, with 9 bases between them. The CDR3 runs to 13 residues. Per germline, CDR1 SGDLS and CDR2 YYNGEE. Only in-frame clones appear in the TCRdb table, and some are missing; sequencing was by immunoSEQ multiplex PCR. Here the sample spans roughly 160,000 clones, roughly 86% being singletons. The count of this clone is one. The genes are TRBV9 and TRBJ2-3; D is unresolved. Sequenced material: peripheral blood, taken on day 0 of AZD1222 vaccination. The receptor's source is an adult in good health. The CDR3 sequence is CASSEPAADTQYF. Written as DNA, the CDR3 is TGTGCCAGCAGCGAGCCTGCGGCAGATACGCAGTATTTT.